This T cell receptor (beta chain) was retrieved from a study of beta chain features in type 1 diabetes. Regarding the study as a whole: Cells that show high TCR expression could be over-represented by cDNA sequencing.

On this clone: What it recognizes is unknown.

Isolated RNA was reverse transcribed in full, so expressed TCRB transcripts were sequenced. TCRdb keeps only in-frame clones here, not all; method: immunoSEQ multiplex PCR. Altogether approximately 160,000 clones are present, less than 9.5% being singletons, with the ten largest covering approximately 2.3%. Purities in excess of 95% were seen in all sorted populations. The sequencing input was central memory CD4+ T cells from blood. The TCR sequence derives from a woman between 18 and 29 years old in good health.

CDR3 DNA: TGTGCCAGTAGTATAGTACCTCTAGCGGGAGCGGATAATGAGCAGTTCTTC. This translates into CASSIVPLAGADNEQFF. V and J are TRBV19 and TRBJ2-1, with 10 nucleotides matching TRBD2. This CDR3 has 17 residues. The V gene's germline CDR1 is LNHDA and CDR2 SQIVND (reference sequence). With 1 base clipped from V and 7 bases from J, the junction kept 10 bases outside the gene matches.